This TCR beta chain came from a study of shared clonotypes between healthy human individuals. Worth noting for this clone: Its antigen is unidentified.

The repertoire was sequenced with immunoSEQ multiplex PCR; TCRdb's copy has only in-frame clones and lacks some. The repertoire consists of approximately 720,000 clones, with 60% to 80% occurring once and the leading ten covering 1.8%. CDR3 length equals 10 residues. V lost 5 bases and J lost 7, with 7 bases in between. In germline, CDR1 is GTSNPN, CDR2 SVGIG (reference sequence). Recent vaccinations or acute infections were absent in the healthy HIV-negative adult donors. The donor cohort consisted entirely of Caucasian adults residing in Nashville, Tennessee. Broader study findings: In this cohort, only blood was sampled, and tissue repertoires likely differ.

The sequenced material came from memory CD4+ T cells sorted from blood. Subset reported: CD45RA-negative fraction. The chain recombines TRBV30 with TRBJ2-3; D not resolved. The TCR originated in a woman in her 30s in good health. In nucleotides, the CDR3 is TGTGCCTGGGGGGTAAATACGCAGTATTTT. It yields the protein CAWGVNTQYF.